This TCR beta chain was captured by sequencing in a study of blood T cells in healthy people across ages. V was clipped by 8 bases and J by 3 bases, with 15 bases between them. CDR3 length: 14 amino acids. Germline V gives CDR1 MGHDK, CDR2 SYGVNS. As to this clonotype: The antigen remains unidentified.

Through a sample-barcoded 5' primer and a J-beta primer mix, a second PCR was run for roughly 7 to 11 cycles. TCRdb recomputed calls from the 5' RACE reads with MiXCR, one row per CDR3 protein. The sample lists about 800,000 distinct CDR3 sequences; around 45% were seen once. Regarding the study as a whole: Diversity figures derived from one million T cells were judged to underestimate the true value.

The sequenced sample was blood. This receptor was obtained from a man aged 80 or over in good health. This chain connects TRBV25-1 to TRBJ2-3, with D perhaps matching TRBD2 (5 bases). For the CDR3, the DNA is TGTGCCAGCTCCTCCGGGATTGGGACAGATACGCAGTATTTT. Its protein is CASSSGIGTDTQYF.